This record covers a single TCR beta chain. The source of the sample is a study of blood T cell repertoires in COVID-19. Sequencing used immunoSEQ multiplex PCR; TCRdb keeps in-frame clones, though not all of them. The sample holds about 150,000 clones; approximately 91% are singletons and the top ten take under 2.5%. Trimming pared 5 bases from V and 8 bases from J, leaving 24 bases between. This CDR3 is built from 17 residues. Per the germline V gene, CDR1 is SNHLY and CDR2 is FYNNEI. The sample was peripheral blood. The TCR sequence derives from a woman in her seventies with acute or convalescent COVID-19. The rearrangement uses TRBV2 and TRBJ1-4; the D gene is possibly TRBD1 (5 bases). CDR3 sequence reads: CASSSSRSQAFREKLFF. Written as DNA, the CDR3 is TGTGCCAGCAGTAGCTCCCGCTCACAGGCTTTTAGAGAAAAACTGTTTTTT.